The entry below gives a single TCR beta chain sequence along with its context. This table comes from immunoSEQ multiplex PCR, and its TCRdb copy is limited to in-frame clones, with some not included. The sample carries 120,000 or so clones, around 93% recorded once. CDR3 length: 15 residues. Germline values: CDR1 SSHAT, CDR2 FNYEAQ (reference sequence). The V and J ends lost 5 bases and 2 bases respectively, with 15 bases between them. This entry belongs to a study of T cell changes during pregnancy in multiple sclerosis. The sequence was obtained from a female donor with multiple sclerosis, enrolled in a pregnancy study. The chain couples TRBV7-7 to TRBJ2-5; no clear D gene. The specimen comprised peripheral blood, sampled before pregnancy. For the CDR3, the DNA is TGTGCCAGCAGCATCAACGAAGCCTCACAAGAGACCCAGTACTTC. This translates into CASSINEASQETQYF. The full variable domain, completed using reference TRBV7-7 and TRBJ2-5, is GAGVSQSPRYKVTKRGQDVTLRCDPISSHATLYWYQQALGQGPEFLTYFNYEAQPDKSGLPSDRFSAERPEGSISTLTIQRTEQRDSAMYRCASSINEASQETQYFGPGTRLLVL.